Below, 7 T cell receptor beta chains from the same sample are listed, as sequenced in a study of CD8+ T cells in alopecia areata. This sample's treatment: oral pan-JAK inhibitor, 5-10 mg twice daily. Extracted from the samples, RNA was reverse transcribed into cDNA to serve as the sequencing template. Clones were sequenced by immunoSEQ multiplex PCR, and TCRdb holds only the in-frame ones, with some missing. The sample consists of approximately 190,000 clones, about 62% of them appearing once. Specimen: CD4+ T cells sorted from blood, collected at week 24, from a patient treated with tofacitinib. These receptors were collected from a human donor with alopecia areata.

The chain combines TRBV7-2 with TRBJ2-5; D possibly corresponds to TRBD1 (6 bases). The ends were cut back, 3 bases at V and 9 bases at J, with 17 bases in the middle. Germline V gene sequence: CDR1 SGHTA, CDR2 FQGNSA. The CDR3 covers 14 residues. In DNA, the CDR3 is TGTGCCAGCAGCTTCATTTCGGGACACAGTTCCCAGTACTTC. Its translation is CASSFISGHSSQYF.

About this clone: Being one base from a much bigger clone, this may be a read error. This chain uses TRBV2 with TRBJ1-2, with D possibly matching TRBD1 (6 bases). The CDR3 sequence is 13 residues long. Between the trimmed V and J ends, which lost 5 bases and 1 base, there was a span of 8 bases. Germline-derived CDR1 and CDR2 are SNHLY and FYNNEI. CDR3 nucleotide sequence: TGTGCCAGCAGTCCGGACAGTAACTATGGCTACACCTTC. This encodes CASSPDSNYGYTF.

In its sample, this clone was seen a few times. The chain uses TRBV23-1 and TRBJ1-1; unclear D gene. TRBV23-1 is known as an ORF, though its function is uncertain. The CDR3 consists of 15 residues. V lost 4 bases and J 0 bases, leaving 12 bases between the germline ends. DNA of the CDR3: TGCGCCAGCAGTCTTCGTCGGCAGCTGAACACTGAAGCTTTCTTT. Protein sequence: CASSLRRQLNTEAFF.

The sample holds one count of this clone. The genes are TRBV4-2 and TRBJ1-2; no definite D call. The CDR3 runs to 14 residues. CDR1 and CDR2 (germline): LGHNA, YNFKEQ. Trimming pared 3 bases from V and 4 bases from J, leaving 12 bases between. Here the CDR3 reads CASSHDGLAYGYTF. In DNA form, the CDR3 reads TGTGCCAGCAGCCACGACGGACTGGCCTATGGCTACACCTTC.

V and J are TRBV29-1 and TRBJ1-5, with 11 bases aligning to TRBD1. Germline CDR1 and CDR2: SQVTM and ANQGSEA. The junction had 5 bases not matched to a gene; V was cut back by 4 bases and J by 6 bases. This CDR3 is built from 14 residues. CDR3 in DNA: TGCAGCGTTGGAACCGGGACAGGGGGTCAGCCCCAGCATTTT. Translated: CSVGTGTGGQPQHF. The full variable domain, with the rest looked up from reference TRBV29-1 and TRBJ1-5, is SAVISQKPSRDICQRGTSLTIQCQVDSQVTMMFWYRQQPGQSLTLIATANQGSEATYESGFVIDKFPISRPNLTFSTLTVSNMSPEDSSIYLCSVGTGTGGQPQHFGDGTRLSIL.

V gene TRBV2 combines with J gene TRBJ2-7; D unresolved. The CDR3 is 12 residues long. Per the germline V gene, CDR1 is SNHLY and CDR2 is FYNNEI. V gave up 2 bases and J gave up 5 bases, with 7 bases separating them. DNA for the CDR3: TGTGCCAGCAGTGAAAGGTCCCACGAGCAGTACTTC. This codes for CASSERSHEQYF.

The rearrangement links TRBV5-6 to TRBJ2-3; D is undetermined. The CDR3 covers 12 residues. Germline-derived CDR1 and CDR2 are SGHDT and YYEEEE. V was clipped by 1 base and J by 4 bases, with 4 bases between them. The CDR3 reads CASSLISDTQYF. The CDR3 DNA follows: TGTGCCAGCAGCTTGATTTCAGATACGCAGTATTTT.